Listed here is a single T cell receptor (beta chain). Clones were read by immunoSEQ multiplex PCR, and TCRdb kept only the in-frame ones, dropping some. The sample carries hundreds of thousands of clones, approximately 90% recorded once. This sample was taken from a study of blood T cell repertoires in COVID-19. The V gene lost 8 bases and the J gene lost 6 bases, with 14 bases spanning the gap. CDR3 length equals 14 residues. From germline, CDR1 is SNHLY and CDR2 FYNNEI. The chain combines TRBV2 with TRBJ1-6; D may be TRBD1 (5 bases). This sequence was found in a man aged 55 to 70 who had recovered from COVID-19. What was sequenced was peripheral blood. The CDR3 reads CASRVDGGNSPLHF. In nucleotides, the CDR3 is TGTGCCAGCCGAGTGGACGGGGGTAATTCACCCCTCCACTTT. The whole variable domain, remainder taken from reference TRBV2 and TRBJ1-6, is EPEVTQTPSHQVTQMGQEVILRCVPISNHLYFYWYRQILGQKVEFLVSFYNNEISEKSEIFDDQFSVERPDGSNFTLKIRSTKLEDSAMYFCASRVDGGNSPLHFGNGTRLTVT.